The rows below give T cell receptor beta chains drawn from one sample of a study of blood T cell repertoires in COVID-19. Method: immunoSEQ multiplex PCR; TCRdb's copy keeps in-frame clones and lacks some. Found here are approximately 200,000 clones, 88% of them singletons; the top ten hold 4%. Sequencing was performed on peripheral blood. These receptors all come from a woman aged 25 to 39 with acute or convalescent COVID-19. The conserved cysteine and the conserved F or W are not part of the CDR3 here.

TRBJ2-1	TRBV2	ASTEGGLNEQF
TRBJ1-1	TRBV7-9	ASSTQGNTEAF
TRBJ1-3	TRBV6-1	ASSEYGTGSGNTIY
TRBJ2-7	TRBV18	ASSRRASGSDEQY
TRBJ1-1	TRBV30	AWSETHRVRPEAF
TRBJ2-1	TRBV19	ASSTTSVLRLYNEQF
TRBJ2-6	TRBV30	AWMGAGANVLT
TRBJ1-1	TRBV25-1	ASSRDSPMRAF
TRBJ1-6	TRBV28	ASSSPGQGWSPLH
TRBJ2-1	TRBV15	ATSRDLSSSNEQF
TRBJ2-1	TRBV15	ATSRGGLAGYNEQF
TRBJ1-6	TRBV9	ASSVSVSSYNSPLH
TRBJ1-5	TRBV12-3/TRBV12-4	ASSFSENQPQH
TRBJ2-1	TRBV7-9	ASSLGIRTEQF
TRBJ2-1	TRBV9	ASSPGGAEQF
TRBJ2-3	TRBV6-1	ASIPRGSTDTQY
TRBJ2-2	TRBV24-1	ATSDMAANTGELF
TRBJ2-2	TRBV18	ASSPPSGWSNTGELF
TRBJ2-3	TRBV7-9	ASSLRLAGTDTQY
TRBJ1-5	TRBV12-3/TRBV12-4	ASSLATGPQH
TRBJ2-2	TRBV6-5	ASRRTGTVTGELF
TRBJ2-7	TRBV7-2	ASSLTFGYEQY
TRBJ2-7	TRBV18	ASSPDSSGYEQY
TRBJ1-1	TRBV18	ASSVLYTEAF
TRBJ2-3	TRBV6-5	ATGFWQGKKY
TRBJ2-1	TRBV2	AGVTDSSSYNEQF
TRBJ2-6	TRBV28	ASSFNRGANVLT
TRBJ1-2	TRBV7-2	ASSLGQGGDYGYT
TRBJ2-7	TRBV7-2	ASSSTRREVEQY
TRBJ2-2	TRBV24-1	ATSDWAPTGELF
TRBJ2-7	TRBV4-1	ASSRGLWSEQY
TRBJ2-7	TRBV27	ASSPAGGYEQY
TRBJ2-1	TRBV27	ASSPSGTRHNEQF
TRBJ2-1	TRBV6-5	ASSYTSGRVNEQF
TRBJ2-1	TRBV7-8	ASSPAGTKNEQF
TRBJ1-1	TRBV3-1/TRBV3-2	ASRLTGANTEAF
TRBJ2-7	TRBV12-3/TRBV12-4	ASSSQGTYEQY
TRBJ2-1	TRBV7-2	ASSLAGGRNEQF
TRBJ2-1	TRBV6-5	ASTSALAGGYEQF
TRBJ2-1	TRBV7-8	ASSIERVVNEQF
TRBJ2-2	TRBV11-3	ASSLARWGDQMTGELF
TRBJ1-4	TRBV28	ASSLGTEKATNEKLF
TRBJ1-1	TRBV28	AGHRVEAF
TRBJ2-3	TRBV18	ASEDGGTDTQY
TRBJ2-1	TRBV3-1/TRBV3-2	ASSQGSGRFHEQF